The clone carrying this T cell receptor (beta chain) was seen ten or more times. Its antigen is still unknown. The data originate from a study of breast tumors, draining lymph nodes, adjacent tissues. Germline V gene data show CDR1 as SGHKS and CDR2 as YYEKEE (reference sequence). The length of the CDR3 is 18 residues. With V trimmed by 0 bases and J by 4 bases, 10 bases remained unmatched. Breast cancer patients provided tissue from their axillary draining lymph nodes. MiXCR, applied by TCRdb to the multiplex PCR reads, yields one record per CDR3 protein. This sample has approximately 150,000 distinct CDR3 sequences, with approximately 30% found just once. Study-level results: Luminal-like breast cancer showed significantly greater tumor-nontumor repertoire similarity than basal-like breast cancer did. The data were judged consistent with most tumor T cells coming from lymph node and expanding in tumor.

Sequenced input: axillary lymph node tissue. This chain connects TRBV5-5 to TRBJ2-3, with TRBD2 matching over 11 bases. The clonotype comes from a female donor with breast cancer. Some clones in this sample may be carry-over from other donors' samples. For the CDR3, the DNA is TGTGCCAGCAGCTTGGCGCCGTTAGCGGGGGGGCACGCAGATACGCAGTATTTT. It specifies CASSLAPLAGGHADTQYF. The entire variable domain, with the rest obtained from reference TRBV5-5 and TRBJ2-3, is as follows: DAGVTQSPTHLIKTRGQQVTLRCSPISGHKSVSWYQQVLGQGPQFIFQYYEKEERGRGNFPDRFSARQFPNYSSELNVNALLLGDSALYLCASSLAPLAGGHADTQYFGPGTRLTVL.